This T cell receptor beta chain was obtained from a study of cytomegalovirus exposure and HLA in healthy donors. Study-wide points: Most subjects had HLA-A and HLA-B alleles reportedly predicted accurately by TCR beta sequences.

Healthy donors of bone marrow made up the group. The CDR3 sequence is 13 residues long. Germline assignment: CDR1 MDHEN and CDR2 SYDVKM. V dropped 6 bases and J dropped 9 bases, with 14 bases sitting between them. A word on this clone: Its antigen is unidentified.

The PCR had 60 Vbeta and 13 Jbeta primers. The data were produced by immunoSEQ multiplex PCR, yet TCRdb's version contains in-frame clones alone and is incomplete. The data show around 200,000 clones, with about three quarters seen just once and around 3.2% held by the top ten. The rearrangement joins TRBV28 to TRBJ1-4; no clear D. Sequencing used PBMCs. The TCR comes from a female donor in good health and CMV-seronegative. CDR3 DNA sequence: TGTGCCAGCAGCTCGATCTTTGGGCAAAAACTGTTTTTT. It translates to CASSSIFGQKLFF.